The clone carrying this TCR beta chain occurred a few times. Its antigen is unknown. These data belong to a study of T cells in Graves' hyperthyroidism and ophthalmopathy. Study context: Peripheral blood was obtained at initial diagnosis, preceding any treatment. Study-wide results and caveats: The blood repertoire included most of the expanded thyroid clonotypes above 0.001.

The germline V and J ends were trimmed by 1 base and 0 bases, with 4 bases remaining between them. CDR1 SEHNR and CDR2 FQNEAQ come from the germline V gene (reference sequence). The CDR3 loop spans 14 amino acids. RNA transcripts gave rise to amplified TCR beta CDR3 regions. During a first-round RT-PCR of the TCR CDR3, the HTBI primer set was used. TCRdb re-called the multiplex PCR reads with MiXCR, one entry per CDR3 protein. This table holds some 740,000 distinct CDR3 sequences, 13% to 15% found once. The J gene is TRBJ1-3, the V gene TRBV7-9, with D uncertain. Input material: blood. This clonotype was sampled from a woman aged 18-29 years with Graves' hyperthyroidism. The CDR3 region is CASSLVPSGNTIYF. CDR3 DNA: TGTGCCAGCAGCTTAGTCCCCTCTGGAAACACCATATATTTT.